This T cell receptor (beta chain) appears in the sequencing data of a study of monozygotic twins with inflammatory bowel disease. Whole-study results and caveats: IBD patients carried less diverse TCRbeta repertoires (inverse Simpson) than healthy co-twins. Patient repertoires may carry noise from differing immunosuppressive treatments.

Total RNA isolation used whole blood (no T cell sorting was performed). The UMIs carried a 6-nucleotide sample barcode, and they were added by template switching. Reanalyzing the 5' RACE reads, TCRdb keeps one entry per CDR3 protein, without DNA. Its table records fewer than 450,000 distinct CDR3 sequences. Worth noting for this clonotype: Antigen: not known.

The germline gives CDR1 SGHAT, CDR2 FQDESV (reference sequence). The CDR3 is 15 residues long. V usage is TRBV11-1 and J usage is TRBJ2-1; absent DNA, TCRdb's TRBD1 call cannot be checked. The source of this sequence is a human donor with ulcerative colitis or Crohn's disease, or a healthy co-twin of an affected twin (not recorded which). The sample consisted of blood. CDR3: CASSLQGANVNEQFF.